The 30 T cell receptor beta chains listed next were all sequenced from one sample in a study of cytomegalovirus exposure and HLA in healthy donors. PCR was performed using 60 Vbeta and 13 Jbeta primers. Method: immunoSEQ multiplex PCR; TCRdb's copy keeps in-frame clones and lacks some. The sample consists of roughly 150,000 clones, about 80% of them appearing once. The sequenced sample was PBMCs. These receptor sequences come from a woman aged 40 to 49 in good health and CMV-seronegative.

The chain is built from TRBV11-3 and TRBJ2-7; 13 bases match TRBD2. Trimming at V came to 6 bases and at J to 0 bases, leaving 11 bases not matched to a gene. Germline CDR1 is SGHNT and CDR2 is YENEEA. The CDR3 covers 18 residues. CDR3 in DNA: TGTGCCAGCAGTCCATTGACTAGCGGGGGGCCGACCTCCTACGAGCAGTACTTC. Its translation is CASSPLTSGGPTSYEQYF.

About this clone itself: An end of the junction does not agree with germline; a read error may underlie this. V is TRBV4-3 and J is TRBJ2-6; a weak D match, TRBD2 (6 bases). Per germline, CDR1 LGHNA and CDR2 YSLEER. This CDR3 is built from 19 residues. CDR3 nucleotide sequence: TGCGCCAGCAGCCAAGCTTCCTTTGGGGGACTCTCTGGGGCCAACGGCCTGACTTTC. This codes for CASSQASFGGLSGANGLTF.

The chain is built from TRBV4-3 and TRBJ2-4; 7 nucleotides agree with TRBD2. Germline CDR1 reads LGHNA; CDR2 reads YSLEER. V shed 3 bases, J shed 9 bases, and the junction held 8 bases outside the gene matches. This CDR3 region has 14 residues. CDR3 in DNA: TGCGCCAGCAGCCACGACGGGGGGAAGAGCATTCAGTACTTC. Translated: CASSHDGGKSIQYF.

The rearrangement uses TRBV19 and TRBJ2-7; 9 bases fit TRBD2. J was trimmed by 2 bases and V by 5 bases; bases with no gene match: 4. The CDR3 has 14 residues. Germline assignment: CDR1 LNHDA and CDR2 SQIVND (reference sequence). CDR3 sequence reads: CASSAAGGPYEQYF. Here the CDR3 DNA reads TGTGCCAGTAGTGCAGCGGGGGGACCCTACGAGCAGTACTTC.

The count of this clone is one. The junction differs from germline at one of its ends, possibly a read error. Other nucleotide sequences in the sample specify the same CDR3. The chain uses TRBV2 and TRBJ1-1; TRBD1 matches at 7 bases. The CDR3 contains 14 residues. The V gene's germline CDR1 is SNHLY and CDR2 FYNNEI. The DNA for the CDR3 is TGTGCCAGCAGCTTCACAGGGGTGGACACCGAAGCTTTCTTT. Translation: CASSFTGVDTEAFF.

V is TRBV5-4 and J is TRBJ2-7, with 12 bases lining up with TRBD1. In germline, CDR1 is SGHNT, CDR2 YYREEE (reference sequence). CDR3 length equals 15 residues. Losses at the gene ends were 2 bases for V and 4 bases for J; bases not matched to a gene: 4. This CDR3 is CASSLPGQGAYEQYF. The CDR3 DNA reads as TGTGCCAGCAGCTTACCGGGACAGGGGGCGTACGAGCAGTACTTC.

The chain carries TRBV10-1 and TRBJ2-7, with TRBD1 identical over 8 bases. This CDR3 has 15 residues. After removal of 3 bases from V and 3 bases from J, the junction contained 7 bases not matched to a gene. Germline lookup yields CDR1 WNHNN and CDR2 SYGVQD (reference sequence). CDR3 nucleotides: TGCGCCAGCAGTGACCCCGGGACAGGCTACTACGAGCAGTACTTC. As protein: CASSDPGTGYYEQYF.

The V call is TRBV7-8, the J call TRBJ2-1; no reliable D call. The V gene lost 5 bases and the J gene lost 7 bases, with 6 bases spanning the gap. CDR3 length equals 11 residues. The germline CDR1 and CDR2 sequences are SGHVS and FQNEAQ. The CDR3 here is CASSQTNEQFF. The CDR3 DNA follows: TGTGCCAGCAGCCAGACAAATGAGCAGTTCTTC.

The chain employs TRBV9 and TRBJ2-3; the match to TRBD2 covers 7 bases. The CDR3 extends over 16 amino acids. Per the germline V gene, CDR1 is SGDLS and CDR2 is YYNGEE. Trimming removed 4 bases from V and 2 bases from J; junction bases left unmatched: 10. The CDR3 DNA reads TGTGCCAGCAGCCCGCGAGCGGGGCGCTCCACAGATACGCAGTATTTT. Translated, it gives CASSPRAGRSTDTQYF.

The chain combines TRBV4-2 with TRBJ1-4; D not certain. The V end lost 1 base, the J end lost 13 bases, and 13 bases lay between the germline ends. Per germline, CDR1 LGHNA and CDR2 YNFKEQ. This CDR3 contains 13 residues. The CDR3 DNA follows: TGTGCCAGCAGCCAAGGGTTTTTAGATATACTGTTTTTT. It is translated as CASSQGFLDILFF.

CDR3 region: CASSQDLTLYEQYF. The CDR3 DNA is TGCGCCAGCAGCCAAGATCTGACACTCTACGAGCAGTACTTC. The chain uses TRBV4-3 and TRBJ2-7; D is uncertain. V lost 0 bases, J lost 3 bases, and 9 bases lay in between. Germline loops: CDR1 LGHNA, CDR2 YSLEER. The CDR3 is made up of 14 amino acids.

The chain recombines TRBV11-2 with TRBJ2-3, with no clear D. V lost 2 bases and J lost 2, with 8 bases in between. CDR3 size: 14 residues. The V gene's germline CDR1 is SGHAT and CDR2 FQNNGV. This chain's CDR3 is CASSLRPDTDTQYF. As DNA, the CDR3 is TGTGCCAGCAGCTTACGTCCAGACACAGATACGCAGTATTTT.

The V and J genes are TRBV9 and TRBJ1-3; D gene unclear. The CDR3 is 12 amino acids. Germline CDR1 reads SGDLS; CDR2 reads YYNGEE. Trimming took off 4 bases at V and 7 bases at J, with 9 bases between the two ends. The CDR3: CASSPGGNTIYF. The CDR3, as DNA: TGTGCCAGCAGCCCCGGAGGGAACACCATATATTTT.

V and J are TRBV28 and TRBJ1-1; no clear D. The CDR3 is made up of 14 amino acids. The germline V gene has CDR1 MDHEN and CDR2 SYDVKM. The V end lost 8 bases, the J end lost 2 bases, and 15 bases lay between the germline ends. CDR3 residues: CASLIGGFNTEAFF. In nucleotides, the CDR3 is TGTGCCAGCCTCATCGGAGGGTTCAACACTGAAGCTTTCTTT.

V usage is TRBV11-2 and J usage is TRBJ2-4; the match to TRBD2 covers 11 bases. Germline lookup yields CDR1 SGHAT and CDR2 FQNNGV. V shed 4 bases and J 0 bases; nucleotides not matched to a gene: 5. This CDR3 contains 17 residues. CDR3 sequence reads: CASSSGTSGLAKNIQYF. CDR3 bases: TGTGCCAGCAGCTCCGGGACTAGCGGCCTAGCCAAAAACATTCAGTACTTC.

This clone was detected a few times. The chain recombines TRBV5-6 with TRBJ2-2, with 8 bases identical to TRBD2. Trimming at V came to 4 bases and at J to 3 bases, leaving 8 bases not matched to a gene. Germline CDR1 is SGHDT and CDR2 is YYEEEE. The CDR3 is 16 residues long. Here the CDR3 reads CASSHASGRDTGELFF. The CDR3 DNA sequence: TGTGCCAGCAGCCACGCCAGCGGGAGAGACACCGGGGAGCTGTTTTTT.

This clone came up a few times. This chain uses TRBV19 with TRBJ1-1; TRBD1 agrees at 11 bases. V shed 1 base, J shed 4 bases, and the junction held 5 bases outside the gene matches. This CDR3 is 16 amino acids long. Germline V gene lookup returns CDR1 LNHDA and CDR2 SQIVND (reference sequence). The CDR3 protein is CASSIGDRGSFTEAFF. The CDR3, as DNA: TGTGCCAGTAGTATAGGGGACAGGGGGTCTTTCACTGAAGCTTTCTTT.

This chain uses TRBV18 with TRBJ1-5; D perhaps matches TRBD1 (6 bases). V shed 3 bases and J shed 2 bases, with 14 bases lying between them. CDR1 and CDR2 from the germline V gene are KGHSH and LQKENI. This CDR3 spans 16 amino acids. CDR3 nucleotide sequence: TGTGCCAGCTCACCCCCCGGGGGGGCACGCAATCAGCCCCAGCATTTT. It is translated as CASSPPGGARNQPQHF.

DNA of the CDR3: TGCGCCAGCAGCATCACCGAGATGGGGACAGGGTTGTCCTCTGGAAACACCATATATTTT. It specifies CASSITEMGTGLSSGNTIYF. This chain uses TRBV5-1 with TRBJ1-3, with 9 bases aligning to TRBD1. The germline V gene has CDR1 SGHRS and CDR2 YFSETQ. The V gene end was trimmed by 4 bases and the J gene end by 0 bases; junction bases not matched to a gene: 17. This CDR3 region has 20 residues.

The chain joins TRBV10-1 to TRBJ2-3; 10 nucleotides align to TRBD2. The CDR3 runs 15 residues. Per germline, CDR1 WNHNN and CDR2 SYGVQD (reference sequence). The junction had 6 bases not matched to a gene; V was cut back by 4 bases and J by 5 bases. CDR3 loop: CASSVERGGRDTQYF. The CDR3 DNA sequence: TGCGCCAGCAGTGTGGAGCGGGGGGGAAGAGATACGCAGTATTTT.

The chain links TRBV9 to TRBJ1-2; TRBD1 is a possible D gene (6 bases). This CDR3 contains 15 residues. Trimming stripped 0 bases from V and 4 bases from J, with 13 bases between. Germline V gives CDR1 SGDLS, CDR2 YYNGEE. The CDR3 coding sequence is TGTGCCAGCAGCGTAGCCGGACAGCCTAGCTATGGCTACACCTTC. This gives the protein CASSVAGQPSYGYTF.

CDR3 loop: CATSRDPFWTGSYEQYF. In DNA, the CDR3 is TGTGCCACCAGCAGAGATCCTTTCTGGACGGGATCCTACGAGCAGTACTTC. The chain has TRBV15 and TRBJ2-7, with D maybe TRBD2 (5 bases). V was clipped by 0 bases and J by 1 base, with 16 bases between them. The CDR3 runs to 17 residues. Germline CDR1 LNHNV, CDR2 YYDKDF (reference sequence).

V gene TRBV30 combines with J gene TRBJ2-7; D possibly corresponds to TRBD2 (6 bases). The CDR3 spans 11 residues. With 4 bases removed from V and 3 bases from J, the gap between germline ends came to 7 bases. Germline CDR1 reads GTSNPN; CDR2 reads SVGIG (reference sequence). Here the CDR3 DNA reads TGTGCCTGGAACGGGGGCTACGAGCAGTACTTC. As protein: CAWNGGYEQYF. Complete variable domain (other parts from reference TRBV30 and TRBJ2-7): SQTIHQWPATLVQPVGSPLSLECTVEGTSNPNLYWYRQAAGRGLQLLFYSVGIGQISSEVPQNLSASRPQDRQFILSSKKLLLSDSGFYLCAWNGGYEQYFGPGTRLTVT.

This clone was counted a single time. The chain links TRBV19 to TRBJ2-3; the match to TRBD1 covers 9 bases. V was clipped by 5 bases and J by 1 base; unmatched bases: 4. Germline CDR1 is LNHDA and CDR2 is SQIVND (reference sequence). The CDR3 runs 15 residues. The CDR3 DNA reads as TGTGCCAGTAGTTCCTGGACAGGGGGCACAGATACGCAGTATTTT. It is translated as CASSSWTGGTDTQYF.

The chain employs TRBV5-4 and TRBJ2-1; D is possibly TRBD2 (6 bases). The V end lost 4 bases, the J end lost 10 bases, and 21 bases lay between the germline ends. This CDR3 has 15 amino acids. Germline CDR1 reads SGHNT; CDR2 reads YYREEE (reference sequence). The CDR3 loop reads CASSPRGLGVREQFF. The CDR3 DNA reads TGTGCCAGCAGCCCACGGGGACTGGGAGTTCGGGAGCAGTTCTTC.

CDR3 DNA sequence: TGTGCCAGCAGCTTAGAGGGGGACAGAGGCTACGAGCAGTACTTC. It translates to CASSLEGDRGYEQYF. V usage is TRBV7-2 and J usage is TRBJ2-7, with 7 bases matching TRBD1. Losses at the gene ends were 1 base for V and 3 bases for J; bases not matched to a gene: 6. In germline, CDR1 is SGHTA, CDR2 FQGNSA. The CDR3 consists of 15 residues.

This clone showed up just a few times. As DNA, the CDR3 is TGTGCCAGCAGTGAAATATTTTGGGGCAGCCCACGGACAGATACGCAGTATTTT. Protein sequence: CASSEIFWGSPRTDTQYF. The chain uses TRBV6-4 and TRBJ2-3; TRBD1 might be the D (5 bases). The CDR3 totals 18 residues. Per germline, CDR1 MRHNA and CDR2 SNTAGT. V was cut by 3 bases and J by 3 bases, with 22 bases left in between.

The rearrangement links TRBV29-1 to TRBJ2-7, with TRBD1 matching 7 bases. Per germline, CDR1 SQVTM and CDR2 ANQGSEA. Germline trimming cut 5 bases from V and 6 bases from J; bases unmatched to any gene: 13. The CDR3 runs to 14 residues. CDR3 in amino acids: CSVSPGTVKGEQYF. The DNA of the CDR3 is TGCAGCGTTTCCCCCGGGACAGTGAAGGGCGAGCAGTACTTC.

The chain recombines TRBV4-2 with TRBJ1-5; 9 bases are a match to TRBD1. The CDR3 length is 14 residues. In germline, CDR1 is LGHNA, CDR2 YNFKEQ. The J segment lost 5 bases and the V segment lost 6 bases, leaving 5 bases of the junction unmatched. The DNA of the CDR3 is TGTGCCAGCAGTCTCGACAGGGGGGATCAGCCCCAGCATTTT. Translating gives CASSLDRGDQPQHF.

This clone showed up just a few times. This sequence joins TRBV28 and TRBJ2-2; D perhaps matches TRBD1 (5 bases). Germline CDR1 and CDR2: MDHEN and SYDVKM. This CDR3 is built from 12 residues. The CDR3 here is CALQENTGELFF. CDR3 nucleotide sequence: TGTGCTTTACAGGAGAACACCGGGGAGCTGTTTTTT.